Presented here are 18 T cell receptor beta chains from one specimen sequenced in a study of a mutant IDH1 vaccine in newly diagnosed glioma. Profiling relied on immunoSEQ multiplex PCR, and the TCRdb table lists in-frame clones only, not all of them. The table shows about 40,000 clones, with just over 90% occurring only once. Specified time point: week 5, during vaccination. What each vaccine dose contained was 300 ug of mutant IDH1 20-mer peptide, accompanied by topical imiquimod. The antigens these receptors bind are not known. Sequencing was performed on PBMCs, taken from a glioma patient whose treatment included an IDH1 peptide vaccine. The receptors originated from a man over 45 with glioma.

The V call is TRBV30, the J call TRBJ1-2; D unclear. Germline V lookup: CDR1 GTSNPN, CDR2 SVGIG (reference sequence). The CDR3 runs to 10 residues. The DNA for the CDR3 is TGTGCTGTTGAGTACTATGGCTACACCTTC. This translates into CAVEYYGYTF.

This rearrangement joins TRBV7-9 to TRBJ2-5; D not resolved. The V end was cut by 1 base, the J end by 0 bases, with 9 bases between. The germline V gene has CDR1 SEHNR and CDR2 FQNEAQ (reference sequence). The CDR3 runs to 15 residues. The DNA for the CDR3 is TGTGCCAGCAGCTTAGGGCAGGCGTACCAAGAGACCCAGTACTTC. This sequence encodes CASSLGQAYQETQYF.

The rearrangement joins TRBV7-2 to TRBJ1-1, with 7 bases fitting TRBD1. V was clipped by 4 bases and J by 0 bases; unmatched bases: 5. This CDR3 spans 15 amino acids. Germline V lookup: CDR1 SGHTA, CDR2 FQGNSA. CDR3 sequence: CASSWTGQLNTEAFF. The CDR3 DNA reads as TGTGCCAGCAGCTGGACGGGACAGCTGAACACTGAAGCTTTCTTT.

As DNA, the CDR3 is TGTGCCAGCAGCCAATGGACATGGGACGGCTCCTACGAGCAGTACTTC. Protein product: CASSQWTWDGSYEQYF. This rearrangement joins TRBV14 to TRBJ2-7; D may correspond to TRBD1 or TRBD2 (5 bases each). The V gene lost 2 bases and the J gene lost 0 bases, with 14 bases spanning the gap. The CDR3 is 16 amino acids. Germline V gene data show CDR1 as SGHDN and CDR2 as FVKESK.

CDR3 in amino acids: CASSLGGLGANVLTF. The CDR3 nucleotides are TGTGCCAGCAGCTTGGGTGGGCTTGGGGCCAACGTCCTGACTTTC. The gene calls are TRBV5-5 and TRBJ2-6; D is unresolved. In germline, CDR1 is SGHKS, CDR2 YYEKEE (reference sequence). This CDR3 contains 15 residues. V was clipped by 0 bases and J by 3 bases, with 7 bases between them.

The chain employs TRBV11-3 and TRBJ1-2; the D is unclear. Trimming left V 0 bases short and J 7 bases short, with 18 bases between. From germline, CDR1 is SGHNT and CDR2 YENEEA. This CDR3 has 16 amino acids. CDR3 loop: CASSLDPPTKAGGYTF. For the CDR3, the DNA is TGTGCCAGCAGCTTAGATCCACCGACCAAAGCAGGTGGCTACACCTTC.

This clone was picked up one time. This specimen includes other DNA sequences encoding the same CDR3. CDR3 amino acids: CASSPDSNQPQHF. For the CDR3, the DNA is TGTGCCAGCAGCCCCGACAGTAATCAGCCCCAGCATTTT. The J gene is TRBJ1-5, the V gene TRBV28, with D possibly TRBD1 on 5 matching bases. Germline loops: CDR1 MDHEN, CDR2 SYDVKM. The CDR3 runs 13 residues. Trimming left V 6 bases short and J 4 bases short, with 10 bases between.

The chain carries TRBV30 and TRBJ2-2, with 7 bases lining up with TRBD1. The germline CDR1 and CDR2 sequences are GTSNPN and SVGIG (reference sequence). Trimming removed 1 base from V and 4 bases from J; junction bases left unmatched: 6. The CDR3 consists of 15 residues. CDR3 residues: CAWSATGDSTGELFF. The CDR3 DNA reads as TGTGCCTGGAGTGCTACAGGGGATAGCACCGGGGAGCTGTTTTTT.

The CDR3 nucleotides are TGTGCCAGCAGCGTAGCTGCGGGACAGGGTCTCGAGACCCAGTACTTC. Translation gives CASSVAAGQGLETQYF. V usage is TRBV9 and J usage is TRBJ2-5, with 9 bases identical to TRBD1. This CDR3 has 16 residues. Germline CDR1 reads SGDLS; CDR2 reads YYNGEE. The ends lost 0 bases at V and 5 bases at J; junction bases unmatched: 8. Variable domain in full (rest from reference TRBV9 and TRBJ2-5): DSGVTQTPKHLITATGQRVTLRCSPRSGDLSVYWYQQSLDQGLQFLIQYYNGEERAKGNILERFSAQQFPDLHSELNLSSLELGDSALYFCASSVAAGQGLETQYFGPGTRLLVL.

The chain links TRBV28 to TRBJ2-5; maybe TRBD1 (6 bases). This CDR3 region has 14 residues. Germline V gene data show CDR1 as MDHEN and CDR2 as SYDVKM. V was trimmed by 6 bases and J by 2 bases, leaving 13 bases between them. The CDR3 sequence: CASRPRTAQETQYF. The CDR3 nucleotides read TGTGCCAGCAGGCCCAGGACAGCTCAAGAGACCCAGTACTTC.

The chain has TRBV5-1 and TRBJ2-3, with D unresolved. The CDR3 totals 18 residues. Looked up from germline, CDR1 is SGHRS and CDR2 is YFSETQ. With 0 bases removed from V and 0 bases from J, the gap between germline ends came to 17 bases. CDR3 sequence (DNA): TGCGCCAGCAGCTTGGTACCTTTGAAGGCCTCTAGCACAGATACGCAGTATTTT. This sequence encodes CASSLVPLKASSTDTQYF. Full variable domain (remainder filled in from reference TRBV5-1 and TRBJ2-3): KAGVTQTPRYLIKTRGQQVTLSCSPISGHRSVSWYQQTPGQGLQFLFEYFSETQRNKGNFPGRFSGRQFSNSRSEMNVSTLELGDSALYLCASSLVPLKASSTDTQYFGPGTRLTVL.

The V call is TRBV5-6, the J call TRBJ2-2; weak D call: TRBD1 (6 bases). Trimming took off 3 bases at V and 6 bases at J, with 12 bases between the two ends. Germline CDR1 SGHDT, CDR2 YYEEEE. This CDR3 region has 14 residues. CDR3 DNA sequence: TGTGCCAGCAGCTGGGGATACAGGGCCGGGGAGCTGTTTTTT. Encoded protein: CASSWGYRAGELFF.

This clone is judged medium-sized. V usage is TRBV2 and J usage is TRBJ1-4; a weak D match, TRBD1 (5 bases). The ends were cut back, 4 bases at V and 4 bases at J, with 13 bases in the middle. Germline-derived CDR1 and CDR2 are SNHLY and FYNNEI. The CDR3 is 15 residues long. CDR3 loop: CASSGPGRNNEKLFF. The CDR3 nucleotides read TGTGCCAGCAGTGGCCCGGGACGGAATAATGAAAAACTGTTTTTT.

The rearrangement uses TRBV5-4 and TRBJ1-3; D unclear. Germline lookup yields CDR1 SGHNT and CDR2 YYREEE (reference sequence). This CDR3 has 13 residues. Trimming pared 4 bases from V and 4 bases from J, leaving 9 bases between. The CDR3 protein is CASSPVGGNTIYF. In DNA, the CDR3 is TGTGCCAGCAGCCCCGTGGGGGGAAACACCATATATTTT. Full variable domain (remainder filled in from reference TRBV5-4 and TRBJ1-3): ETGVTQSPTHLIKTRGQQVTLRCSSQSGHNTVSWYQQALGQGPQFIFQYYREEENGRGNFPPRFSGLQFPNYSSELNVNALELDDSALYLCASSPVGGNTIYFGEGSWLTVV.

In DNA form, the CDR3 reads TGTGCCAGCAGTTTGAGACGGTTGGACACTGAAGCTTTCTTT. Its protein is CASSLRRLDTEAFF. The chain combines TRBV28 with TRBJ1-1, with D uncertain. CDR3 size: 14 residues. Trimming took off 3 bases at V and 3 bases at J, with 11 bases between the two ends. Germline CDR1 reads MDHEN; CDR2 reads SYDVKM.

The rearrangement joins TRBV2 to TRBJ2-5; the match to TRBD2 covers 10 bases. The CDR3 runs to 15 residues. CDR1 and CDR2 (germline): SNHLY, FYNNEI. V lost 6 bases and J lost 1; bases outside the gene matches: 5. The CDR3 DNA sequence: TGTGCCAGCAGGCTAGCGGGAGTAGGCCAAGAGACCCAGTACTTC. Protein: CASRLAGVGQETQYF.

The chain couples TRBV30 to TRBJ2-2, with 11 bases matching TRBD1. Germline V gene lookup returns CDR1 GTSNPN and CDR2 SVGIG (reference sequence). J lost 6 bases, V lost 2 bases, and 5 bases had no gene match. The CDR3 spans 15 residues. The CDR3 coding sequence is TGTGCCTGGAGTTTGGACAGGGGGCTTGCCGGGGAGCTGTTTTTT. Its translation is CAWSLDRGLAGELFF. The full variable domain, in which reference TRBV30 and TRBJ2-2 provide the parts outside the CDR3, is SQTIHQWPATLVQPVGSPLSLECTVEGTSNPNLYWYRQAAGRGLQLLFYSVGIGQISSEVPQNLSASRPQDRQFILSSKKLLLSDSGFYLCAWSLDRGLAGELFFGEGSRLTVL.

The CDR3 nucleotides read TGCGCCAGCAGAACCGGGACTAGCGGGGCTACGCAGTATTTT. This translates into CASRTGTSGATQYF. The chain joins TRBV5-1 to TRBJ2-3; 13 bases are shared with TRBD2. The CDR3 covers 14 residues. Germline CDR1 reads SGHRS; CDR2 reads YFSETQ. The V gene end was trimmed by 5 bases and the J gene end by 8 bases; junction bases not matched to a gene: 5.